This note documents a single T cell receptor (beta chain) sequence. Germline assignment: CDR1 SSHAT and CDR2 FNYEAQ (reference sequence). The CDR3 spans 16 residues. TCRdb processed the 5' RACE reads again and assigns one entry to each CDR3 protein, with no DNA. This sample's table has a few hundred thousand distinct CDR3 sequences. This record comes from a study of T cells expressing NK-cell markers. The chain uses TRBV7-7 and TRBJ2-5; TCRdb gives TRBD2 as the D gene, but with no DNA this cannot be confirmed. The TCR originated in a man aged 18 to 29 in good health. Sequenced material: blood T cells: a sorted CD56 or NKG2C T cell subset, CD4+ or CD8+ T cells, or bulk PBMC T cells (not recorded which). The CDR3 loop reads CASSISTRGGQETQYF. Full variable domain (rest looked up from reference TRBV7-7 and TRBJ2-5): GAGVSQSPRYKVTKRGQDVTLRCDPISSHATLYWYQQALGQGPEFLTYFNYEAQPDKSGLPSDRFSAERPEGSISTLTIQRTEQRDSAMYRCASSISTRGGQETQYFGPGTRLLVL.